The next 18 T cell receptor beta chains were all read from a single sample in a study of blood T cells in healthy people across ages. The use of a sample-barcoded 5' primer and a J-beta primer mix characterized a second PCR of roughly 6 to 11 cycles. TCRdb reprocessed the 5' RACE reads via MiXCR and lists one record per CDR3 protein. The sample holds about a million distinct CDR3 sequences, roughly half seen once. Sequenced sample: blood. The receptors shown here come from a woman aged 55-70 years in good health.

This clonotype was counted between two and nine times. The CDR3 DNA is TGCGCCAGCAGCCTTTCGACAGGGCGGAGTATGAACACTGAAGCTTTCTTT. Protein: CASSLSTGRSMNTEAFF. This sequence joins TRBV5-1 and TRBJ1-1; 7 bases agree with TRBD1. CDR3 length: 17 residues. After removal of 4 bases from V and 0 bases from J, the junction contained 12 bases not matched to a gene. Germline CDR1 reads SGHRS; CDR2 reads YFSETQ.

The rearrangement links TRBV28 to TRBJ1-1, with TRBD1 identical over 7 bases. Germline V gene data show CDR1 as MDHEN and CDR2 as SYDVKM. The CDR3 runs 14 residues. After removal of 6 bases from V and 1 base from J, the junction contained 5 bases not matched to a gene. The CDR3 loop is CASRLWTGNTEAFF. In DNA, the CDR3 is TGTGCCAGCAGGTTGTGGACAGGGAACACTGAAGCTTTCTTT. Drawing the rest from reference TRBV28 and TRBJ1-1, the complete variable domain is DVKVTQSSRYLVKRTGEKVFLECVQDMDHENMFWYRQDPGLGLRLIYFSYDVKMKEKGDIPEGYSVSREKKERFSLILESASTNQTSMYLCASRLWTGNTEAFFGQGTRLTVV.

The J gene is TRBJ2-1, the V gene TRBV27; TRBD2 agrees at 14 bases. The CDR3 contains 17 residues. The junction had 9 bases not matched to a gene; V was cut back by 2 bases and J by 9 bases. The germline V gene encodes CDR1 MNHEY and CDR2 SMNVEV (reference sequence). The CDR3 coding sequence is TGTGCCAGCAGTTTAGTGGGACTAGCGGGAGCGGGGGGTGAGCAGTTCTTC. It is translated as CASSLVGLAGAGGEQFF.

This clonotype was detected a few times. The V and J genes are TRBV28 and TRBJ2-5; 8 bases fit TRBD1. The V segment lost 6 bases and the J segment 11 bases; nucleotides outside the gene matches: 17. The CDR3 runs to 15 residues. Germline-derived CDR1 and CDR2 are MDHEN and SYDVKM. CDR3 residues: CASRQPGQVLGRQYF. As DNA, the CDR3 is TGTGCCAGCAGACAGCCGGGACAGGTTTTGGGGAGGCAGTACTTC.

The chain is built from TRBV4-1 and TRBJ2-4; a possible D gene is TRBD1 (6 bases). Germline lookup yields CDR1 MGHRA and CDR2 YSYEKL. Trimming took 0 bases from V and 0 from J, leaving 12 bases between them. This CDR3 is built from 17 residues. The CDR3 sequence is CASSQDRQVIAKNIQYF. CDR3 coding DNA: TGCGCCAGCAGCCAAGATCGACAGGTGATAGCCAAAAACATTCAGTACTTC.

CDR3: CASSQDLPGSDTQYF. The CDR3 DNA sequence: TGCGCCAGCAGCCAAGATTTACCGGGATCAGATACGCAGTATTTT. This sequence joins TRBV4-3 and TRBJ2-3, with D perhaps TRBD2 (5 bases). Trimming left V 0 bases short and J 4 bases short, with 11 bases between. CDR1 LGHNA and CDR2 YSLEER come from the germline V gene. The CDR3 totals 15 residues.

This clonotype was found a few times. The chain links TRBV19 to TRBJ2-5; D tentatively fits TRBD1 or TRBD2 (6 bases each). This CDR3 has 14 residues. Germline values: CDR1 LNHDA, CDR2 SQIVND (reference sequence). The V and J ends lost 6 bases and 4 bases respectively, with 15 bases between them. The CDR3 region has the DNA TGTGCCAGTAGAACCAGGGGAGGCGGAGAGACCCAGTACTTC. This translates into CASRTRGGGETQYF.

The J gene is TRBJ2-3, the V gene TRBV2; TRBD2 matches at 11 bases. CDR1 is SNHLY and CDR2 is FYNNEI in the germline V gene. With V trimmed by 8 bases and J by 5 bases, 9 bases remained unmatched. The CDR3 is 15 residues long. This chain's CDR3 is CASVLTSGIEDTQYF. For the CDR3, the DNA is TGTGCCAGCGTTCTGACTAGCGGGATTGAAGATACGCAGTATTTT.

This clonotype appeared a few times. The V gene is TRBV7-8, the J gene TRBJ2-7; 8 bases line up with TRBD2. Germline-derived CDR1 and CDR2 are SGHVS and FQNEAQ. CDR3 length equals 14 residues. The J segment lost 0 bases and the V segment lost 8 bases, leaving 6 bases of the junction unmatched. The CDR3 region is CASSRLASSYEQYF. As DNA, the CDR3 is TGTGCCAGCTCCCGACTAGCGAGCTCCTACGAGCAGTACTTC.

Only a few counts were recorded for this clonotype. V is TRBV7-3 and J is TRBJ2-6; 9 bases are shared with TRBD1. The V gene's germline CDR1 is SGHTA and CDR2 FQGTGA. The trim removed 3 bases at V and 4 bases at J, leaving 13 bases unmatched. The CDR3 sequence is 19 residues long. The CDR3 nucleotides are TGTGCCAGCAGCTTCTCAATCGGACAGGGGTTATCCGGGGCCAACGTCCTGACTTTC. Its translation: CASSFSIGQGLSGANVLTF.

This clonotype was picked up a small number of times. The rearrangement uses TRBV9 and TRBJ2-7; 13 nucleotides align to TRBD2. The J segment lost 6 bases and the V segment lost 2 bases, leaving 5 bases of the junction unmatched. The V gene's germline CDR1 is SGDLS and CDR2 YYNGEE. The CDR3 is 15 amino acids. The DNA of the CDR3 is TGTGCCAGCAGCGTTACTAGCGGGAGGGCTCCCGAGCAGTACTTC. It is translated as CASSVTSGRAPEQYF. Supplemented by reference TRBV9 and TRBJ2-7, the full variable domain reads DSGVTQTPKHLITATGQRVTLRCSPRSGDLSVYWYQQSLDQGLQFLIQYYNGEERAKGNILERFSAQQFPDLHSELNLSSLELGDSALYFCASSVTSGRAPEQYFGPGTRLTVT.

J is TRBJ2-5 and V is TRBV7-2; either TRBD1 or TRBD2 may supply D (5 bases each). The CDR3 is 16 residues long. Deletions cut 5 bases from V and 3 bases from J, with 19 bases between. Germline loops: CDR1 SGHTA, CDR2 FQGNSA. Written as DNA, the CDR3 is TGTGCCAGCAGCCGGACCGGGACGACCAGAAAAGAGACCCAGTACTTC. Its protein product is CASSRTGTTRKETQYF. Using reference TRBV7-2 and TRBJ2-5 for the parts outside the CDR3, the full variable domain is GAGVSQSPSNKVTEKGKDVELRCDPISGHTALYWYRQSLGQGLEFLIYFQGNSAPDKSGLPSDRFSAERTGGSVSTLTIQRTQQEDSAVYLCASSRTGTTRKETQYFGPGTRLLVL.

This chain uses TRBV11-2 with TRBJ2-5, with 7 bases identical to TRBD2. V lost 4 bases to trimming and J lost 11 bases; unmatched junction nucleotides: 13. The CDR3 runs 14 residues. CDR1 is SGHAT, CDR2 FQNNGV, per germline. The CDR3 coding sequence is TGTGCCAGCAGCTCAATAGCGGGTAGGAGGGAGCAGTACTTC. Its protein product is CASSSIAGRREQYF.

The rearrangement uses TRBV20-1 and TRBJ2-1, with TRBD1 matching 9 bases. The CDR3 has 16 amino acids. V was clipped by 3 bases and J by 7 bases; unmatched bases: 13. Germline assignment: CDR1 DFQATT and CDR2 SNEGSKA (reference sequence). This CDR3 reads CSARAPDRGDFNEQFF. The CDR3 coding sequence is TGCAGTGCTAGGGCCCCGGACAGGGGAGATTTTAATGAGCAGTTCTTC.

This rearrangement joins TRBV28 to TRBJ2-7; possibly TRBD1 for D (5 bases). The V gene's germline CDR1 is MDHEN and CDR2 SYDVKM. CDR3 size: 15 residues. V lost 2 bases, J lost 0 bases, and 11 bases lay in between. As DNA, the CDR3 is TGTGCCAGCAGTTTACCGACAGTAAACTCCTACGAGCAGTACTTC. Protein product: CASSLPTVNSYEQYF. Full variable domain (remainder filled in from reference TRBV28 and TRBJ2-7): DVKVTQSSRYLVKRTGEKVFLECVQDMDHENMFWYRQDPGLGLRLIYFSYDVKMKEKGDIPEGYSVSREKKERFSLILESASTNQTSMYLCASSLPTVNSYEQYFGPGTRLTVT.

The chain combines TRBV7-2 with TRBJ2-2; D is unresolved. This CDR3 has 15 residues. The germline V gene has CDR1 SGHTA and CDR2 FQGNSA. With 1 base removed from V and 4 bases from J, the gap between germline ends came to 10 bases. CDR3 coding DNA: TGTGCCAGCAGCTTAGTGGTTTCCGGCACCGGGGAGCTGTTTTTT. It yields the protein CASSLVVSGTGELFF.

The chain couples TRBV7-9 to TRBJ1-4; no firm D call. This CDR3 is built from 12 residues. The V and J ends lost 1 base and 9 bases respectively, with 6 bases between them. Looked up from germline, CDR1 is SEHNR and CDR2 is FQNEAQ (reference sequence). The CDR3 DNA sequence: TGTGCCAGCAGCTTAGGTGATCAAAAACTGTTTTTT. Its translation is CASSLGDQKLFF.

This clonotype was counted only a few times. The V and J genes are TRBV15 and TRBJ2-5; D gene unclear. The V and J ends lost 0 bases and 5 bases respectively, with 13 bases between them. This CDR3 has 15 amino acids. Germline V gives CDR1 LNHNV, CDR2 YYDKDF (reference sequence). CDR3 DNA: TGTGCCACCAGCAGAGATCGTCAGGTCGGCGAGACCCAGTACTTC. Translation: CATSRDRQVGETQYF.